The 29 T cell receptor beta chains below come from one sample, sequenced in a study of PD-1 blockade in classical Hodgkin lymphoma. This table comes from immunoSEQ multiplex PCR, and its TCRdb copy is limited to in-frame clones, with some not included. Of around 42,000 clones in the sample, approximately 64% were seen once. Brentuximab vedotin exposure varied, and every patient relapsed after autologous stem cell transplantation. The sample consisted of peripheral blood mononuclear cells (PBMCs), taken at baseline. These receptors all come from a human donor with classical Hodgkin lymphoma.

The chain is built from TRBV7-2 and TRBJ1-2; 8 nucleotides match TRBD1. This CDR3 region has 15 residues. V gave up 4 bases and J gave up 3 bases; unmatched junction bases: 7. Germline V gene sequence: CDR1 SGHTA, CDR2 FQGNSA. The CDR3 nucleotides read TGTGCCAGCAGCTCTCCGGGACAGGAGTACTATGGCTACACCTTC. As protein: CASSSPGQEYYGYTF.

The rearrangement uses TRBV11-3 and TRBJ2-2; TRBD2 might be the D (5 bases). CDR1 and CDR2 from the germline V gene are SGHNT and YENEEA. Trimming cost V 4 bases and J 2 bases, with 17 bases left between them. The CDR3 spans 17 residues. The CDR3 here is CASSSSNGVGNTGELFF. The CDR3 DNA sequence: TGTGCCAGCAGCTCCTCCAACGGGGTGGGAAACACCGGGGAGCTGTTTTTT.

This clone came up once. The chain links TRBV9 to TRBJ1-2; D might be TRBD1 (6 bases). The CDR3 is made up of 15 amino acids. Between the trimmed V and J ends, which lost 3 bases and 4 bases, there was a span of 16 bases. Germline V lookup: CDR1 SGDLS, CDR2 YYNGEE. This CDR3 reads CASSGGGGDGYGYTF. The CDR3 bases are TGTGCCAGCAGCGGCGGAGGGGGGGATGGCTATGGCTACACCTTC.

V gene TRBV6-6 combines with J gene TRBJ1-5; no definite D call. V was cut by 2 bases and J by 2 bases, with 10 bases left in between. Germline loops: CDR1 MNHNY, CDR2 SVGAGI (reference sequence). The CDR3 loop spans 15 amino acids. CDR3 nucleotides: TGTGCCAGCAGTTACGGAGGTGGGGGCAATCAGCCCCAGCATTTT. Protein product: CASSYGGGGNQPQHF.

The CDR3 loop is CASSYGGGGGNEQFF. As DNA, the CDR3 is TGTGCCAGCAGTTACGGGGGGGGAGGGGGCAATGAGCAGTTCTTC. The J gene is TRBJ2-1, the V gene TRBV6-6; possibly TRBD2 for D (7 bases). In germline, CDR1 is MNHNY, CDR2 SVGAGI (reference sequence). The ends were cut back, 2 bases at V and 6 bases at J, with 14 bases in the middle. The CDR3 covers 15 residues.

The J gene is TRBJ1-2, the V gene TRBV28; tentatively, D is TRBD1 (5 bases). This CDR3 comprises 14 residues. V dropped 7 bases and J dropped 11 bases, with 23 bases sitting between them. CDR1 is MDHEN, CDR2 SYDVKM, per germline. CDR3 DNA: TGTGCCAGCACCCCCACTCCGGGGCCAACAATGTACACCTTC. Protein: CASTPTPGPTMYTF.

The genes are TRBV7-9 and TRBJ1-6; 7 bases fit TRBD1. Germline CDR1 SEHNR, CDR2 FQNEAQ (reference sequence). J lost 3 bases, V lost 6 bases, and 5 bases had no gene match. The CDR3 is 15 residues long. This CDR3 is CASRGDSNYNSPLHF. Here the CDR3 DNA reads TGTGCCAGCAGGGGGGACAGTAACTATAATTCACCCCTCCACTTT.

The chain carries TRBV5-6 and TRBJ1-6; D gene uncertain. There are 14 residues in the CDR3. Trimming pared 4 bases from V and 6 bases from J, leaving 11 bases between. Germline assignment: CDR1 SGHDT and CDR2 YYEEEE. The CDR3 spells CASSAGITNSPLHF. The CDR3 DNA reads TGTGCCAGCAGCGCGGGCATAACTAATTCACCCCTCCACTTT.

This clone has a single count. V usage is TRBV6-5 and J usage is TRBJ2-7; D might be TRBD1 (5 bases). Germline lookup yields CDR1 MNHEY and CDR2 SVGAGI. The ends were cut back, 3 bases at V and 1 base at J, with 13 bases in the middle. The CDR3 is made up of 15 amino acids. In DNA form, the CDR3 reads TGTGCCAGCAGTTATGGGGCAACCTATTCCTACGAGCAGTACTTC. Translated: CASSYGATYSYEQYF.

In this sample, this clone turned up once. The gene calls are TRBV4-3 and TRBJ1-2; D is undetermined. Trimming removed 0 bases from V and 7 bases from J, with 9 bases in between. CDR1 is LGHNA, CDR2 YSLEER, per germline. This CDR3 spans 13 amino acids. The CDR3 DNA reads TGCGCCAGCAGCCAAGATATGACCCGTGGCTACACCTTC. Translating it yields CASSQDMTRGYTF.

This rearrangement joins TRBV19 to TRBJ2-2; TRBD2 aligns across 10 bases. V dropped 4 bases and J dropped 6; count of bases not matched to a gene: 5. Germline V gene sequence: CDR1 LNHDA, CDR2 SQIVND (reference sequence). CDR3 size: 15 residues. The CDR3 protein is CASSTALAGAGELFF. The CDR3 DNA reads TGTGCCAGTAGTACCGCCCTAGCGGGGGCCGGGGAGCTGTTTTTT.

The CDR3, as DNA: TGTGCCAGCAGTTCTCCAGGGGCAGGGGATCAGCCCCAGCATTTT. This codes for CASSSPGAGDQPQHF. This sequence joins TRBV27 and TRBJ1-5; D is perhaps TRBD1 (6 bases). Per the germline V gene, CDR1 is MNHEY and CDR2 is SMNVEV (reference sequence). V lost 4 bases and J lost 5, with 15 bases in between. The length of the CDR3 is 15 residues.

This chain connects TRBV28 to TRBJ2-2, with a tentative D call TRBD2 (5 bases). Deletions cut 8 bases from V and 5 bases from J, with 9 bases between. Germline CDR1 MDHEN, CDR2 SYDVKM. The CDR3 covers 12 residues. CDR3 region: CASFGETGELFF. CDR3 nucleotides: TGTGCCAGCTTCGGGGAGACCGGGGAGCTGTTTTTT.

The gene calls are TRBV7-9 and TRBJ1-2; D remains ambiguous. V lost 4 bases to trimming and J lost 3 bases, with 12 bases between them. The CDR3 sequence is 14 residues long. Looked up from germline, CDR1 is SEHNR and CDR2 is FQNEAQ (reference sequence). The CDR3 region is CASSSVSGDYGYTF. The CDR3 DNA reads TGTGCCAGCAGCTCTGTTTCGGGAGACTATGGCTACACCTTC.

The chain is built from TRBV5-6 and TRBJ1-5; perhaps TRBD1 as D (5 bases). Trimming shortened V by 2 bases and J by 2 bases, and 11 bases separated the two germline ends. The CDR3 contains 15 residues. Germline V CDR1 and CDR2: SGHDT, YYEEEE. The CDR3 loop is CASSFGGSGNQPQHF. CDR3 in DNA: TGTGCCAGCAGCTTTGGGGGATCGGGCAATCAGCCCCAGCATTTT. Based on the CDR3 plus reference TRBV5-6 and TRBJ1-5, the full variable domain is DAGVTQSPTHLIKTRGQQVTLRCSPKSGHDTVSWYQQALGQGPQFIFQYYEEEERQRGNFPDRFSGHQFPNYSSELNVNALLLGDSALYLCASSFGGSGNQPQHFGDGTRLSIL.

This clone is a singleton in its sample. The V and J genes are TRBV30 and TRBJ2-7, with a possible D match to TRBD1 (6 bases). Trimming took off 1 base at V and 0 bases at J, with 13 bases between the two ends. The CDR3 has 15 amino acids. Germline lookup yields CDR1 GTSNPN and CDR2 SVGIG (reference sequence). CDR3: CAWSAPTGFSYEQYF. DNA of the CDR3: TGTGCCTGGAGTGCACCAACAGGGTTCTCCTACGAGCAGTACTTC.

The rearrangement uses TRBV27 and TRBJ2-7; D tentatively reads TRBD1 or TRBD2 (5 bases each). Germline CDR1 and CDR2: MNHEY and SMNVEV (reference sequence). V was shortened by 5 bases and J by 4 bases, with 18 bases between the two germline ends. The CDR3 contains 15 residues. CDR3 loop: CASSLQPRGPYEQYF. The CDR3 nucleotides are TGTGCCAGCAGTCTTCAACCCCGGGGCCCATACGAGCAGTACTTC.

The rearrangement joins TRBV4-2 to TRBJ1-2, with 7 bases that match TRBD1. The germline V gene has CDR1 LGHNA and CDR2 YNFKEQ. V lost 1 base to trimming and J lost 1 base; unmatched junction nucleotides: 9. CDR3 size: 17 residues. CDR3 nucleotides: TGTGCCAGCAGCCAAGGGGACAGCGGACCCTATAACTATGGCTACACCTTC. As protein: CASSQGDSGPYNYGYTF.

CDR3 coding DNA: TGTGCCTGGGGCAGGAGCACAGATACGCAGTATTTT. It translates to CAWGRSTDTQYF. This rearrangement joins TRBV30 to TRBJ2-3, with unresolved D. From germline, CDR1 is GTSNPN and CDR2 SVGIG (reference sequence). The germline V and J ends were trimmed by 5 bases and 0 bases, with 6 bases remaining between them. The CDR3 totals 12 residues.

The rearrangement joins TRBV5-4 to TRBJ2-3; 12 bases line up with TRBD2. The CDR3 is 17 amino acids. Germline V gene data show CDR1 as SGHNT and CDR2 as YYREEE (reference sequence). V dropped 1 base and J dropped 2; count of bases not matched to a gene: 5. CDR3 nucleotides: TGTGCCAGCAGCTTGAGACTAGCGGGGGCCTACACAGATACGCAGTATTTT. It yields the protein CASSLRLAGAYTDTQYF.

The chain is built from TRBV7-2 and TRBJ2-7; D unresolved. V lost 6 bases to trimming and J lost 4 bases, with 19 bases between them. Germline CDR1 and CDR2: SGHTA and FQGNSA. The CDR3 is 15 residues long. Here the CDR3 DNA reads TGTGCCAGCAGTTCCGCGGTATCCTTGGTTTACGAGCAGTACTTC. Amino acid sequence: CASSSAVSLVYEQYF.

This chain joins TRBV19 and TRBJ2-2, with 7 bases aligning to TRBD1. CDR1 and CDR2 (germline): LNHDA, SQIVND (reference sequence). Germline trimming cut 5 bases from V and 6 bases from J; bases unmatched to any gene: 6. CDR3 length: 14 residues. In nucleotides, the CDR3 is TGTGCCAGTAGTCTCTACAGGGGTCCCGGGGAGCTGTTTTTT. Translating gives CASSLYRGPGELFF.

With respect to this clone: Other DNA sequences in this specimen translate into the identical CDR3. DNA of the CDR3: TGTGCCAGCAGAGCCGGGACTAGCGGGAGTGGTTCGTACGAGCAGTACTTC. Translating it yields CASRAGTSGSGSYEQYF. The V gene is TRBV28, the J gene TRBJ2-7; 14 bases are shared with TRBD2. The V gene end was trimmed by 6 bases and the J gene end by 4 bases; junction bases not matched to a gene: 11. This CDR3 comprises 17 residues. Germline CDR1 MDHEN, CDR2 SYDVKM.

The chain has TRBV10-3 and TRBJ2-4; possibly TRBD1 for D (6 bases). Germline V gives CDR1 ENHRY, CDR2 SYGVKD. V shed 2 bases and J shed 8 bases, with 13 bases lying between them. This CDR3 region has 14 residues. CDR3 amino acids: CAISETQGLDIQYF. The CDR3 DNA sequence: TGTGCCATCAGTGAGACACAGGGTTTAGACATTCAGTACTTC.

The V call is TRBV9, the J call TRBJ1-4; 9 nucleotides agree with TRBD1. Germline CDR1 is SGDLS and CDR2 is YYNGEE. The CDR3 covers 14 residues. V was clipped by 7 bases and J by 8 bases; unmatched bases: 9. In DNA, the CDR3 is TGTGCCAGCGGTCGGGGACAGGGTGGCGAAAAACTGTTTTTT. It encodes CASGRGQGGEKLFF.

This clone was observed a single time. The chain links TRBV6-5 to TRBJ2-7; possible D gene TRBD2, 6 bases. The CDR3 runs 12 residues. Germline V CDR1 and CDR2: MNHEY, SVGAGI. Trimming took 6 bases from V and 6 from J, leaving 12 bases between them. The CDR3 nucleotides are TGTGCCAGCAGCCTCCTGGGGGGCGAGCAGTACTTC. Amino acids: CASSLLGGEQYF.

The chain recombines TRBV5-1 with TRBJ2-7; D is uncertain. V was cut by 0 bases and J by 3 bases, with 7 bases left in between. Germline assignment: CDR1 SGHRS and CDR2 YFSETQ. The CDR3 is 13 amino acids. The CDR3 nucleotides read TGCGCCAGCAGCTTGGTGAGTAACTACGAGCAGTACTTC. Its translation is CASSLVSNYEQYF.

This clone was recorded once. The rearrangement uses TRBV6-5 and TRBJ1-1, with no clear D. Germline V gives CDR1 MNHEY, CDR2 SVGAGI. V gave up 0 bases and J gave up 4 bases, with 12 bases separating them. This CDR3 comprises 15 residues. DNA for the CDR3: TGTGCCAGCAGTTACTCTGTGGGAAGGCCCACTGAAGCTTTCTTT. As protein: CASSYSVGRPTEAFF.

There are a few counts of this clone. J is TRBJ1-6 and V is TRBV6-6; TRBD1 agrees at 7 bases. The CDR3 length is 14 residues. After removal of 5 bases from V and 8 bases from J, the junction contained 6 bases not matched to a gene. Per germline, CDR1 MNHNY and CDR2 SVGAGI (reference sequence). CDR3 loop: CASSGQAGHSPLHF. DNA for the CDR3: TGTGCCAGCAGTGGACAGGCCGGCCATTCACCCCTCCACTTT.